The 20 T cell receptor beta chains in this list originate from one sample, sequenced in a study of blood T cell repertoires in COVID-19. Here immunoSEQ multiplex PCR was the method, and the copy in TCRdb shows in-frame clones only, minus some. This table has 200,000 to 300,000 clones, around 87% appearing once. What was sequenced was peripheral blood. Every receptor here comes from a woman aged 45-59 years with acute or convalescent COVID-19.

CDR3 sequence reads: CASSLSLSEGLYEQYF. The DNA for the CDR3 is TGCGCCAGCAGCTTGTCATTGAGCGAGGGACTCTACGAGCAGTACTTC. The V and J genes are TRBV5-1 and TRBJ2-7, with D possibly matching TRBD2 (6 bases). Germline V gives CDR1 SGHRS, CDR2 YFSETQ. V was trimmed by 1 base and J by 3 bases, leaving 17 bases between them. This CDR3 has 16 amino acids.

In this sample, this clone turned up a few times. This rearrangement joins TRBV29-1 to TRBJ2-5; 8 bases fit TRBD1. Germline-derived CDR1 and CDR2 are SQVTM and ANQGSEA. CDR3 length equals 14 residues. V shed 3 bases, J shed 5 bases, and the junction held 8 bases outside the gene matches. CDR3 sequence: CSVDTQGAGETQYF. In DNA, the CDR3 is TGCAGCGTTGATACCCAGGGGGCGGGGGAGACCCAGTACTTC.

This clone was seen only a few times. This chain joins TRBV4-2 and TRBJ1-1; 8 nucleotides agree with TRBD1. The CDR3 totals 17 residues. CDR1 is LGHNA, CDR2 YNFKEQ, per germline. V shed 4 bases, J shed 5 bases, and the junction held 15 bases outside the gene matches. CDR3 sequence (DNA): TGTGCCAGCAGCCGTTACGGGACAGGAGGTATGGCAACTGAAGCTTTCTTT. Translating gives CASSRYGTGGMATEAFF.

In this sample, this clone turned up a few times. V and J are TRBV18 and TRBJ1-2, with TRBD1 matching over 7 bases. This CDR3 comprises 13 residues. Unmatched junction bases numbered 0, after V lost 2 bases and J lost 3 bases. Germline lookup yields CDR1 KGHSH and CDR2 LQKENI. The CDR3 DNA reads TGTGCCAGCTCACCAGGGACAGACTATGGCTACACCTTC. Its translation is CASSPGTDYGYTF.

This clone was seen a single time. The chain uses TRBV7-2 and TRBJ2-5; D unresolved. The CDR3 consists of 13 residues. CDR1 is SGHTA, CDR2 FQGNSA, per germline. Between the trimmed V and J ends, which lost 8 bases and 1 base, there was a span of 11 bases. CDR3 amino acids: CASQLYSQETQYF. DNA for the CDR3: TGTGCCAGCCAACTTTACAGCCAAGAGACCCAGTACTTC.

The chain links TRBV7-3 to TRBJ2-1; 8 bases fit TRBD2. The CDR3 spans 15 residues. CDR1 and CDR2 from the germline V gene are SGHTA and FQGTGA. With V trimmed by 10 bases and J by 2 bases, 10 bases remained unmatched. The CDR3 sequence: CATTPSGSPYNEQFF. CDR3 DNA: TGTGCCACCACCCCCAGCGGGAGCCCCTACAATGAGCAGTTCTTC.

This chain uses TRBV7-8 with TRBJ2-6; TRBD2 might be the D (5 bases). The CDR3 covers 17 residues. Germline V gene lookup returns CDR1 SGHVS and CDR2 FQNEAQ. Between the trimmed V and J ends, which lost 1 base and 2 bases, there was a span of 12 bases. CDR3 sequence reads: CASSLELIGAGANVLTF. The CDR3 DNA sequence: TGTGCCAGCAGCTTAGAACTGATCGGGGCTGGGGCCAACGTCCTGACTTTC.

A few counts support this clone. The J gene is TRBJ1-2, the V gene TRBV25-1; TRBD1 agrees at 8 bases. The V and J ends lost 4 bases and 4 bases, in that order; junction bases with no gene match: 2. Looked up from germline, CDR1 is MGHDK and CDR2 is SYGVNS. This CDR3 is built from 13 residues. The DNA of the CDR3 is TGTGCCAGCAGTGGGGACAGGTCCTATGGCTACACCTTC. Translation: CASSGDRSYGYTF.

The chain employs TRBV11-3 and TRBJ2-1, with TRBD2 identical over 9 bases. V was clipped by 0 bases and J by 6 bases; unmatched bases: 0. Germline V CDR1 and CDR2: SGHNT, YENEEA. The CDR3 is 14 amino acids. The CDR3 coding sequence is TGTGCCAGCAGCTTAGATAGCGGGAGCAATGAGCAGTTCTTC. Translating gives CASSLDSGSNEQFF. Full variable domain (missing parts from reference TRBV11-3 and TRBJ2-1): EAGVVQSPRYKIIEKKQPVAFWCNPISGHNTLYWYLQNLGQGPELLIRYENEEAVDDSQLPKDRFSAERLKGVDSTLKIQPAELGDSAVYLCASSLDSGSNEQFFGPGTRLTVL.

This clone was counted a few times. V and J are TRBV30 and TRBJ2-7; D is unclear. The CDR3 length is 11 residues. Germline-derived CDR1 and CDR2 are GTSNPN and SVGIG (reference sequence). Trimming pared 5 bases from V and 3 bases from J, leaving 8 bases between. The CDR3 coding sequence is TGTGCCTGGGGACGGGTCTACGAGCAGTACTTC. This encodes CAWGRVYEQYF.

The chain combines TRBV5-6 with TRBJ1-6; 7 positions match TRBD1. The CDR3 length is 15 residues. The J segment lost 7 bases and the V segment lost 2 bases, leaving 6 bases of the junction unmatched. Germline V gives CDR1 SGHDT, CDR2 YYEEEE. The CDR3 DNA follows: TGTGCCAGCAGCTTTGACAGGGCAGACAATTCACCCCTCCACTTT. Its translation: CASSFDRADNSPLHF.

The chain combines TRBV18 with TRBJ1-5; 8 bases agree with TRBD1. The germline V gene encodes CDR1 KGHSH and CDR2 LQKENI. The ends lost 5 bases at V and 5 bases at J; junction bases unmatched: 5. This CDR3 has 14 residues. This CDR3 is CASSIDRGYQPQHF. The CDR3 DNA sequence: TGTGCCAGCTCAATCGACAGGGGATATCAGCCCCAGCATTTT.

As DNA, the CDR3 is TGTGCCAGCAGCCAGAGCGGTGGGACAGGGGGTTCACCCCTCCACTTT. Translated, it gives CASSQSGGTGGSPLHF. The chain joins TRBV3-1 (or the pseudogene TRBV3-2) to TRBJ1-6; 11 nucleotides line up with TRBD1. V was pared by 3 bases and J by 9 bases, with 7 bases of the junction left unmatched. CDR1 is LGHDT and CDR2 is YNNKEL in the germline V gene (reference sequence). The CDR3 contains 16 residues.

The rearrangement uses TRBV7-2 and TRBJ2-7; the match to TRBD1 covers 8 bases. The CDR3 runs 14 residues. Germline V gives CDR1 SGHTA, CDR2 FQGNSA. V trimming: 4 bases; J trimming: 6 bases; junction bases outside the gene matches: 8. CDR3 nucleotide sequence: TGTGCCAGCAGCTCACCGGGACAGGTGTCCGAGCAGTACTTC. Translated, it gives CASSSPGQVSEQYF.

V usage is TRBV27 and J usage is TRBJ2-7; no definite D call. Trimming stripped 3 bases from V and 3 bases from J, with 9 bases between. The CDR3 has 13 amino acids. Germline V gene lookup returns CDR1 MNHEY and CDR2 SMNVEV (reference sequence). The CDR3 region has the DNA TGTGCCAGCAGTTTCTCACAGTACTACGAGCAGTACTTC. Its translation: CASSFSQYYEQYF.

The CDR3 spells CASSVGQGSTEAFF. DNA of the CDR3: TGTGCCAGCAGCGTAGGACAGGGTAGCACTGAAGCTTTCTTT. The chain couples TRBV9 to TRBJ1-1; 7 bases are a match to TRBD1. Germline-derived CDR1 and CDR2 are SGDLS and YYNGEE. CDR3 length equals 14 residues. Trimming took 0 bases from V and 4 from J; bases not matched to a gene: 3.

The genes are TRBV18 and TRBJ1-1; TRBD1 might be the D (5 bases). From germline, CDR1 is KGHSH and CDR2 LQKENI. The CDR3 consists of 13 residues. The ends were cut back, 2 bases at V and 4 bases at J, with 8 bases in the middle. Here the CDR3 DNA reads TGTGCCAGCTCACCAGGGGCGCCCACTGAAGCTTTCTTT. This translates into CASSPGAPTEAFF.

The rearrangement links TRBV11-1 to TRBJ2-2, with 8 bases lining up with TRBD1. J was trimmed by 0 bases and V by 5 bases; bases with no gene match: 5. Germline V gene sequence: CDR1 SGHAT, CDR2 FQDESV (reference sequence). This CDR3 contains 16 residues. The CDR3 nucleotides read TGTGCCAGCAGCCCGAGGACAGGGACGAACACCGGGGAGCTGTTTTTT. It codes for CASSPRTGTNTGELFF. Supplemented by reference TRBV11-1 and TRBJ2-2, the full variable domain reads EAEVAQSPRYKITEKSQAVAFWCDPISGHATLYWYRQILGQGPELLVQFQDESVVDDSQLPKDRFSAERLKGVDSTLKIQPAELGDSAMYLCASSPRTGTNTGELFFGEGSRLTVL.

V and J are TRBV27 and TRBJ1-1, with D unclear. Trimming took off 6 bases at V and 0 bases at J, with 8 bases between the two ends. The length of the CDR3 is 13 residues. Germline V lookup: CDR1 MNHEY, CDR2 SMNVEV (reference sequence). The CDR3 sequence is CASSSTLNTEAFF. The CDR3 nucleotides read TGTGCCAGCAGCTCGACACTGAACACTGAAGCTTTCTTT.

V gene TRBV7-3 combines with J gene TRBJ2-3, with D maybe TRBD2 (5 bases). The CDR3 covers 13 residues. Per germline, CDR1 SGHTA and CDR2 FQGTGA. Trimming cost V 5 bases and J 2 bases, with 8 bases left between them. The CDR3 sequence is CASSLDFTDTQYF. For the CDR3, the DNA is TGTGCCAGCAGCCTGGACTTCACAGATACGCAGTATTTT.